The 6 T cell receptor beta chains listed next were all sequenced from one sample in a study of blood T cell repertoires in COVID-19 (dated by TCRdb to about 2020). The library came from the immunoSEQ multiplex PCR assay. TCRdb took over this immuneACCESS table, retaining in-frame rearrangements with V and J assigned. Such tables are incomplete; in checked studies, under half of the missing clones stem from an unresolved V gene, and the remainder is unexplained. This sample gives some 70,000 clones in total; about 86% of them show up just once. The ten most abundant clones make up 5.3% of the sample. Sequencing was done on a sample of peripheral blood. All receptors come from a middle-aged man with active COVID-19.

The V gene is TRBV6-2 or TRBV6-3, the J gene TRBJ1-2, with D possibly being TRBD1 (6 bases). The CDR3 sequence is 17 residues long. The germline gives CDR1 MNHEY, CDR2 SVGEGT. V shed 2 bases and J shed 6 bases, with 22 bases lying between them. DNA for the CDR3: TGTGCCAGCAGTTACAAGGGACACCGTATTGGGGGTAATGGCTACACCTTC. Protein sequence: CASSYKGHRIGGNGYTF.

This clone was detected only once. This chain connects TRBV19 to TRBJ2-7, with D possibly matching TRBD1 (6 bases). Trimming took off 3 bases at V and 7 bases at J, with 16 bases between the two ends. The CDR3 contains 14 residues. Looked up from germline, CDR1 is LNHDA and CDR2 is SQIVND (reference sequence). The CDR3 sequence is CASSIRDNPREQYF. The CDR3 coding sequence is TGTGCCAGTAGTATCCGGGACAACCCCAGGGAGCAGTACTTC.

The CDR3 loop reads CASSPLGGGETQYF. The CDR3 bases are TGTGCCAGCAGTCCTTTGGGGGGTGGAGAGACCCAGTACTTC. The chain joins TRBV7-3 to TRBJ2-5; weak D call: TRBD2 (6 bases). V lost 6 bases to trimming and J lost 4 bases, with 15 bases between them. This CDR3 is built from 14 residues. Germline assignment: CDR1 SGHTA and CDR2 FQGTGA. Supplemented by reference TRBV7-3 and TRBJ2-5, the full variable domain reads GAGVSQTPSNKVTEKGKYVELRCDPISGHTALYWYRQSLGQGPEFLIYFQGTGAADDSGLPNDRFFAVRPEGSVSTLKIQRTERGDSAVYLCASSPLGGGETQYFGPGTRLLVL.

The rearrangement joins TRBV7-2 to TRBJ2-6; a possible D gene is TRBD1 (5 bases). Trimming stripped 2 bases from V and 0 bases from J, with 8 bases between. CDR3 size: 16 residues. Germline V gene lookup returns CDR1 SGHTA and CDR2 FQGNSA. CDR3 sequence (DNA): TGTGCCAGCAGCTTATTAGGGGTCTCTGGGGCCAACGTCCTGACTTTC. Protein sequence: CASSLLGVSGANVLTF.

This chain connects TRBV6-6 to TRBJ1-5, with 9 bases identical to TRBD1. Germline CDR1 MNHNY, CDR2 SVGAGI (reference sequence). There are 15 residues in the CDR3. With 5 bases clipped from V and 5 bases from J, the junction kept 7 bases outside the gene matches. The CDR3 DNA reads as TGTGCCAGCAGTCCCAAGGGACAGGGATATCAGCCCCAGCATTTT. It specifies CASSPKGQGYQPQHF.

The chain uses TRBV7-9 and TRBJ1-4; TRBD1 is a possible D gene (6 bases). The germline gives CDR1 SEHNR, CDR2 FQNEAQ (reference sequence). V lost 5 bases, J lost 0 bases, and 16 bases lay in between. The CDR3 length is 17 residues. Here the CDR3 DNA reads TGTGCCAGCAGCGACCCCGGGGGGCGCCCAACTAATGAAAAACTGTTTTTT. As protein: CASSDPGGRPTNEKLFF.